This TCR beta chain came from a study of T cell responses to AZD1222 COVID-19 vaccine. Worth noting for this clone: Its target is unknown.

Study-wide points: The repertoires were collected only after the peak T cell response. Seropositivity was recorded at baseline in only six AZD1222 recipients. Across spike, vaccine-associated CD4 TCRs were found, dominant at 160-218 and 743-854.

Profiling relied on immunoSEQ multiplex PCR, and the TCRdb table lists in-frame clones only, not all of them. The sample has roughly 120,000 clones; 70% to 90% are singletons. Sequenced material: peripheral blood, taken on day 0 of AZD1222 vaccination. The receptor was isolated from an adult in good health.

The CDR3 here is CASSEDAYGYTF. CDR3 DNA sequence: TGTGCCAGCAGCGAGGACGCCTATGGCTACACCTTC. The rearrangement links TRBV9 to TRBJ1-2, with unresolved D. The germline V gene has CDR1 SGDLS and CDR2 YYNGEE. The CDR3 has 12 residues. V gave up 3 bases and J gave up 4 bases, with 7 bases separating them.